This T cell receptor beta chain appears in the sequencing data of a study of cytomegalovirus exposure and HLA in healthy donors. At the level of the study: T cells numbering approximately 170 million yielded some 120 million unique TCR beta sequences in an earlier analysis. General study points: TCR beta V- and J-gene trimming was later associated with a missense DCLRE1C variant. Accurate prediction of HLA-A and HLA-B alleles (for most subjects) was reportedly achieved from TCR beta sequences.

As regards this clone: Its antigen is currently unknown.

This CDR3 comprises 12 residues. Germline assignment: CDR1 MNHEY and CDR2 SVGAGI. V was pared by 5 bases and J by 8 bases, with 11 bases between. The PCR used 60 Vbeta and 13 Jbeta primers. Clones were read by immunoSEQ multiplex PCR, and TCRdb kept only the in-frame ones, dropping some. The sample includes some 150,000 clones, roughly 79% seen only once; the top ten take approximately 6.3%. Sequenced input: PBMCs. This receptor was obtained from a man between 40 and 49 years old in good health and CMV-seropositive. V usage is TRBV6-5 and J usage is TRBJ2-3, with D tentatively TRBD2 (6 bases). The CDR3 loop is CASSDRGSTQYF. Written as DNA, the CDR3 is TGTGCCAGCAGTGACCGGGGGTCTACGCAGTATTTT.